Below, 17 T cell receptor beta chains from the same sample are listed, as sequenced in a study of T-cell reconstitution after alpha-beta-depleted transplantation in children. TCRbeta library preparation incorporated unique molecular identifiers. TCRdb passed the PCR reads through MiXCR, listing each CDR3 protein once. The table records around 250,000 distinct CDR3 sequences, roughly 8.2% of them present only once. Sequenced material: PBMCs, mostly from graft donor cells, taken 180 days after TCRalphabeta/CD19-depleted stem cell transplant. Receptors originate from a male patient between 5 and 17 years old who had a stem cell transplant for acute lymphoblastic leukemia, so the T cells may come from the graft donor.

This clonotype was found many times. The rearrangement joins TRBV20-1 to TRBJ2-5, with TRBD2 as a possible D gene (6 bases). The V end lost 8 bases, the J end lost 4 bases, and 23 bases lay between the germline ends. CDR3 length: 15 residues. Germline lookup yields CDR1 DFQATT and CDR2 SNEGSKA (reference sequence). CDR3 sequence reads: CSPRTSSRRTETQYF. As DNA, the CDR3 is TGCAGTCCTCGCACTAGCTCTAGAAGAACAGAGACCCAGTACTTC.

This clonotype was detected ten times or more. The chain recombines TRBV12-3 or TRBV12-4 with TRBJ1-1, with TRBD1 as a possible D gene (5 bases). Trimming left V 1 base short and J 8 bases short, with 17 bases between. This CDR3 is built from 15 residues. CDR3 sequence: CASSLVPVEGREAFF. The CDR3 region has the DNA TGTGCCAGCAGTTTAGTCCCTGTGGAGGGGAGGGAAGCTTTCTTT.

Comments on this clonotype: A clone one base away is much larger, so this may be a read error. The genes are TRBV15 and TRBJ2-7; no definite D call. The CDR3 covers 13 residues. Germline assignment: CDR1 LNHNV and CDR2 YYDKDF (reference sequence). CDR3 sequence (DNA): TGTGCCACCAGCAGAGATCCCACCGGTGAGCAGCACTTC. This translates into CATSRDPTGEQHF.

The table lists this clonotype with many counts. The chain is built from TRBV5-1 and TRBJ2-5, with 11 bases identical to TRBD2. Germline V gene sequence: CDR1 SGHRS, CDR2 YFSETQ. J was trimmed by 1 base and V by 2 bases; bases with no gene match: 1. The CDR3 covers 15 residues. CDR3 protein: CASSFSGRAQETQYF. DNA for the CDR3: TGCGCCAGCAGCTTTAGCGGGAGGGCCCAAGAGACCCAGTACTTC.

This clonotype was seen at least ten times. V and J are TRBV12-3 or TRBV12-4 and TRBJ1-5; 7 nucleotides line up with TRBD1. The junction had 12 bases not matched to a gene; V was cut back by 5 bases and J by 5 bases. The CDR3 is 16 amino acids. CDR3 in amino acids: CASSLWDSGVYQPQHF. The CDR3 nucleotides are TGTGCCAGCAGTCTATGGGACAGCGGGGTTTATCAGCCCCAGCATTTT.

This clonotype was observed many times. The chain combines TRBV5-1 with TRBJ2-7; possible D gene TRBD2, 6 bases. From germline, CDR1 is SGHRS and CDR2 YFSETQ. This CDR3 has 16 amino acids. With 2 bases removed from V and 6 bases from J, the gap between germline ends came to 21 bases. The CDR3 DNA is TGCGCCAGCAGCTTCCTGGTGAGCGGGCAACGGGCCGAGCAGTACTTC. Encoded protein: CASSFLVSGQRAEQYF.

This clonotype was observed many times. V is TRBV7-3 and J is TRBJ2-5; possible D gene TRBD1, 6 bases. The CDR3 has 16 amino acids. Germline values: CDR1 SGHTA, CDR2 FQGTGA. Trimming took 1 base from V and 1 from J, leaving 13 bases between them. The CDR3 bases are TGTGCCAGCAGCTTAAAGGGTGGGGGCCCCCAAGAGACCCAGTACTTC. This gives the protein CASSLKGGGPQETQYF.

This clonotype has a count of ten or more. The genes are TRBV10-3 and TRBJ1-4; 9 bases match TRBD1. The V gene end was trimmed by 4 bases and the J gene end by 1 base; junction bases not matched to a gene: 25. Germline values: CDR1 ENHRY, CDR2 SYGVKD. This CDR3 is 23 amino acids long. CDR3 nucleotides: TGTGCCATCAGTGTGTCCGGACAGGGGCGCCTGCCCTCCGGCGGCAAAACTAATGAAAAACTGTTTTTT. The encoded protein is CAISVSGQGRLPSGGKTNEKLFF.

This clonotype was counted ten times or more. V usage is TRBV28 and J usage is TRBJ2-5; D uncertain. The CDR3 is 14 residues long. The germline V gene has CDR1 MDHEN and CDR2 SYDVKM. Trimming stripped 3 bases from V and 2 bases from J, with 10 bases between. As DNA, the CDR3 is TGTGCCAGCAGTTTGTACCTGGGGCAAGAGACCCAGTACTTC. This sequence encodes CASSLYLGQETQYF.

This chain joins TRBV20-1 and TRBJ1-5; 12 bases match TRBD1. CDR1 DFQATT and CDR2 SNEGSKA come from the germline V gene (reference sequence). V lost 0 bases and J lost 6; bases outside the gene matches: 9. The CDR3 contains 17 residues. CDR3: CSARDIAGQGAGQPQHF. The CDR3 region has the DNA TGCAGTGCTAGAGATATCGCGGGACAGGGGGCCGGTCAGCCCCAGCATTTT.

This clonotype was counted between two and nine times. The V gene is TRBV20-1, the J gene TRBJ1-4; D gene uncertain. Trimming left V 5 bases short and J 6 bases short, with 13 bases between. The CDR3 runs 13 residues. Germline CDR1 and CDR2: DFQATT and SNEGSKA (reference sequence). The DNA for the CDR3 is TGCAGTGCTCAGACCCCCAACGATGAAAAACTGTTTTTT. Translating gives CSAQTPNDEKLFF.

This clonotype was counted ten times or more. In DNA, the CDR3 is TGCAGTTCACTAGCGGCCTCCTACAATGAGCAGTTCTTC. Protein sequence: CSSLAASYNEQFF. V usage is TRBV20-1 and J usage is TRBJ2-1; 8 nucleotides line up with TRBD2. J gave up 0 bases and V 8 bases, and 3 bases lay outside the gene matches. This CDR3 has 13 amino acids. CDR1 and CDR2 (germline): DFQATT, SNEGSKA (reference sequence).

This clonotype was counted at least ten times. The chain links TRBV11-2 to TRBJ2-1; 9 bases are shared with TRBD2. J was trimmed by 7 bases and V by 1 base; bases with no gene match: 5. The CDR3 spans 15 residues. Germline assignment: CDR1 SGHAT and CDR2 FQNNGV. CDR3 sequence reads: CASSLVLAGRNEQFF. The CDR3 bases are TGTGCCAGCAGCTTAGTGCTAGCGGGAAGGAATGAGCAGTTCTTC. The whole variable domain, filled in from reference TRBV11-2 and TRBJ2-1, reads EAGVAQSPRYKIIEKRQSVAFWCNPISGHATLYWYQQILGQGPKLLIQFQNNGVVDDSQLPKDRFSAERLKGVDSTLKIQPAKLEDSAVYLCASSLVLAGRNEQFFGPGTRLTVL.

This clonotype was seen repeatedly, ten times or more. The V and J genes are TRBV9 and TRBJ2-7, with TRBD1 as a possible D gene (6 bases). The CDR3 is 15 residues long. V lost 2 bases and J lost 0, with 12 bases in between. Germline lookup yields CDR1 SGDLS and CDR2 YYNGEE. CDR3 protein: CASSVAGESSYEQYF. Here the CDR3 DNA reads TGTGCCAGCAGCGTTGCAGGGGAAAGCTCCTACGAGCAGTACTTC.

In this sample, this clonotype turned up many times. The rearrangement joins TRBV29-1 to TRBJ1-2, with 9 bases identical to TRBD1. Germline loops: CDR1 SQVTM, CDR2 ANQGSEA. Germline trimming cut 5 bases from V and 3 bases from J; bases unmatched to any gene: 4. This CDR3 is 13 amino acids long. This CDR3 is CSVSDRGDYGYTF. The DNA for the CDR3 is TGCAGCGTTTCCGACAGGGGGGACTATGGCTACACCTTC.

This clonotype was recorded at least ten times. The V and J genes are TRBV20-1 and TRBJ2-1, with D unclear. Germline V lookup: CDR1 DFQATT, CDR2 SNEGSKA (reference sequence). V gave up 3 bases and J gave up 4 bases, with 13 bases separating them. The CDR3 sequence is 14 residues long. In nucleotides, the CDR3 is TGCAGTGCTAGGGTGGGCCACGGGTACAATGAGCAGTTCTTC. This encodes CSARVGHGYNEQFF.

This clonotype showed up many times. This chain links TRBV7-3 with TRBJ2-1; D is unresolved. Trimming took off 2 bases at V and 8 bases at J, with 10 bases between the two ends. Germline V CDR1 and CDR2: SGHTA, FQGTGA. The CDR3 is 13 amino acids. DNA of the CDR3: TGTGCCAGCAGCTTACTGGGTGGCGATGAGCAGTTCTTC. Translation gives CASSLLGGDEQFF. The entire variable domain, with the rest obtained from reference TRBV7-3 and TRBJ2-1, is as follows: GAGVSQTPSNKVTEKGKYVELRCDPISGHTALYWYRQSLGQGPEFLIYFQGTGAADDSGLPNDRFFAVRPEGSVSTLKIQRTERGDSAVYLCASSLLGGDEQFFGPGTRLTVL.